The present T cell receptor (beta chain) was sequenced within a study of cytomegalovirus exposure and HLA in healthy donors. Study results and limitations: Reportedly, cytomegalovirus status was diagnosed with high sensitivity and specificity.

PCR involved 60 Vbeta and 13 Jbeta primers. Profiled with immunoSEQ multiplex PCR; TCRdb holds only in-frame clones, not every one. The data hold approximately 120,000 clones, with 81% observed a single time. J gave up 4 bases and V 7 bases, and 6 bases lay outside the gene matches. Germline V gene sequence: CDR1 MNHEY, CDR2 SVGAGI. This CDR3 contains 15 residues. Concerning this clone itself: Its specificity is unknown.

This sequence was found in a woman aged 25 to 39 in good health and CMV-seronegative. Sequenced material: PBMCs. The J gene is TRBJ2-2, the V gene TRBV6-5; TRBD1 agrees at 10 bases. The CDR3: CASIRDRGSTGELFF. The CDR3 bases are TGTGCCAGCATTCGGGACAGGGGAAGCACCGGGGAGCTGTTTTTT.